A selection of T cell receptor beta chains follows, all from one sample in a study of T cells in Graves' hyperthyroidism and ophthalmopathy. From the multiplex PCR reads, TCRdb called clonotypes with MiXCR, one entry per CDR3 protein. Of approximately 330,000 distinct CDR3 sequences listed, around 20% were seen once; the top ten hold less than 65%. The sample comprised blood. The receptors stem from a woman in her 50s with Graves' hyperthyroidism. Both conserved end residues are part of each CDR3. The D gene is left open where the match is weak. Not every row has a clone size; where given, it reads once, few, many or a size class.

d_gene: -; abundance: few; v_gene: TRBV6-2/TRBV6-3; j_gene: TRBJ1-5; CDR3nt: TGTGCCAGCAGTTACATCGGGTTTGGGACTCAGCCCCAGCATTTT; CDR3aa: CASSYIGFGTQPQHF
d_gene: TRBD1; abundance: many; v_gene: TRBV2; j_gene: TRBJ1-1; CDR3nt: TGTGCCAGTAGAAAGGACAGGGATTTGAACACTGAAGCTTTCTTT; CDR3aa: CASRKDRDLNTEAFF
d_gene: TRBD1; abundance: many; v_gene: TRBV28; j_gene: TRBJ2-4; CDR3nt: TGTGCCAGCAGTACAGGGGGATCCAAAAACATTCAGTACTTC; CDR3aa: CASSTGGSKNIQYF
d_gene: -; abundance: few; v_gene: TRBV6-2/TRBV6-3; j_gene: TRBJ1-1; CDR3nt: TGTGCCAGCAAGTTTTTAGGACAAAAGCCTGAAGCTTTCTTT; CDR3aa: CASKFLGQKPEAFF
d_gene: -; abundance: few; v_gene: TRBV19; j_gene: TRBJ2-1; CDR3nt: TGTGCCAGTAGTAGGCTCGGAGGGAGCCGCAATGAGCAGTTCTTC; CDR3aa: CASSRLGGSRNEQFF
d_gene: -; abundance: few; v_gene: TRBV7-9; j_gene: TRBJ2-3; CDR3nt: TGTGCCAGCAGCTTATCAATGGGGCCTAGCACAGATACGCAGTATTTT; CDR3aa: CASSLSMGPSTDTQYF
d_gene: TRBD2; abundance: many; v_gene: TRBV11-3; j_gene: TRBJ2-2; CDR3nt: TGTGCCAGCAGCCCTAGCGGGGAGCCTTTTTTT; CDR3aa: CASSPSGEPFF
d_gene: -; abundance: -; v_gene: TRBV27; j_gene: TRBJ1-4; CDR3nt: -; CDR3aa: CASSSSTGWNEKLFF
d_gene: -; abundance: many; v_gene: TRBV7-2; j_gene: TRBJ2-5; CDR3nt: TGTGCCAGCAGCTTTGGGACGGCCCAAGAGACCCAGTACTTC; CDR3aa: CASSFGTAQETQYF
d_gene: TRBD1; abundance: -; v_gene: TRBV28; j_gene: TRBJ2-1; CDR3nt: TGTGCCAGCAGTCATTATCGGGACAGGGAAAATGAGCAGTTCTTC; CDR3aa: CASSHYRDRENEQFF
d_gene: -; abundance: -; v_gene: TRBV28; j_gene: TRBJ2-7; CDR3nt: TGTGCCAGCAGTTTAACTGGGGTCCCCTACGAGCAGTACTTC; CDR3aa: CASSLTGVPYEQYF
d_gene: -; abundance: -; v_gene: TRBV7-9; j_gene: TRBJ2-7; CDR3nt: TGTGCCTGCAGCTTAGGGAACTACGAGCAGTACTTC; CDR3aa: CACSLGNYEQYF
d_gene: TRBD1; abundance: -; v_gene: TRBV20-1; j_gene: TRBJ1-5; CDR3nt: TGCAGTGCTCCTACGGACAGGGGACAGCCCCAGCATTTT; CDR3aa: CSAPTDRGQPQHF
d_gene: TRBD1; abundance: many; v_gene: TRBV11-3; j_gene: TRBJ2-3; CDR3nt: TGTGCCAGCAGCTTAGGACAGGGTAGTTTCGATACGCAGTATTTT; CDR3aa: CASSLGQGSFDTQYF
d_gene: -; abundance: -; v_gene: TRBV3-1; j_gene: TRBJ2-1; CDR3nt: TGTGCCAGCAGCCAAGAGCTGCCAAAGTTATACAATGAGCAGTTCTTC; CDR3aa: CASSQELPKLYNEQFF
d_gene: -; abundance: few; v_gene: TRBV30; j_gene: TRBJ2-7; CDR3nt: TGTGCCTGGAGCCAGGGGACCTACGAGCAGTACTTC; CDR3aa: CAWSQGTYEQYF
d_gene: -; abundance: many; v_gene: TRBV11-2; j_gene: TRBJ2-2; CDR3nt: TGTGCCAGCAGGGGTGTCAGGGGCCCTAACACCGGGGAGCTGTTTTTT; CDR3aa: CASRGVRGPNTGELFF
d_gene: -; abundance: few; v_gene: TRBV7-4; j_gene: TRBJ2-5; CDR3nt: TGTGCCAGCAGCCGGGTAGGGCCAACCACGCAAGAGACCCAGTACTTC; CDR3aa: CASSRVGPTTQETQYF
d_gene: -; abundance: few; v_gene: TRBV28; j_gene: TRBJ1-2; CDR3nt: TGTGCCAGAGAGGGCTACACCTTC; CDR3aa: CAREGYTF
d_gene: TRBD1; abundance: -; v_gene: TRBV28; j_gene: TRBJ1-1; CDR3nt: TGTGCCAGCAGTCCCTTATGGGGGACAGCGAACACTGAAGCTTTCTTT; CDR3aa: CASSPLWGTANTEAFF
d_gene: -; abundance: many; v_gene: TRBV18; j_gene: TRBJ1-1; CDR3nt: TGTGCCAGCTCACCACAGGAGCGGCCAGTCCCTGAAGCTTTCTTT; CDR3aa: CASSPQERPVPEAFF
d_gene: -; abundance: many; v_gene: TRBV27; j_gene: TRBJ2-7; CDR3nt: TGTGCCAGCAGAAAAAAGGGCTCCCACGAGCAGTACTTC; CDR3aa: CASRKKGSHEQYF
d_gene: -; abundance: many; v_gene: TRBV18; j_gene: TRBJ2-5; CDR3nt: TGTGCCAGCTCACCACCGGGACATCGGGAGACCCAGTACTTC; CDR3aa: CASSPPGHRETQYF
d_gene: TRBD1; abundance: -; v_gene: TRBV20-1; j_gene: TRBJ1-2; CDR3nt: TGCAGTGCTAGACCAACTCGGGACAGGCCCCACGTTAACTATGGCTACACCTTC; CDR3aa: CSARPTRDRPHVNYGYTF
d_gene: -; abundance: -; v_gene: TRBV14; j_gene: TRBJ2-2; CDR3nt: TGTGCCAGCAGCCAAGATCAGGGGATCTCGTCCGGGGAGCTGTTTTTT; CDR3aa: CASSQDQGISSGELFF
d_gene: -; abundance: many; v_gene: TRBV7-2; j_gene: TRBJ2-2; CDR3nt: TGTGCCAGCAGCTTAAAAAGTTCTGGGAGCGGGGAGCTGTTTTTT; CDR3aa: CASSLKSSGSGELFF
d_gene: TRBD2; abundance: -; v_gene: TRBV6-1; j_gene: TRBJ2-5; CDR3nt: TGTGCCAGCCAAGTTCCCCCTCTAGCGGGGGTCCCCACTCAAGAGACCCAGTACTTC; CDR3aa: CASQVPPLAGVPTQETQYF
d_gene: -; abundance: -; v_gene: TRBV25-1; j_gene: TRBJ1-6; CDR3nt: TGTGCCAGCAGTGAATCAACAGGCCTCTCCTATAATTCACCCCTCCACTTT; CDR3aa: CASSESTGLSYNSPLHF
d_gene: -; abundance: -; v_gene: TRBV2; j_gene: TRBJ2-7; CDR3nt: TGTGCCAGCAGTCACGGTGGGAACTCCTACGAGCAGTACTTC; CDR3aa: CASSHGGNSYEQYF
d_gene: TRBD1; abundance: few; v_gene: TRBV10-3; j_gene: TRBJ1-2; CDR3nt: TGTGCCATCAGTCGGACAGGGGGCCCTAACTATGGCTACACCTTC; CDR3aa: CAISRTGGPNYGYTF
d_gene: TRBD1; abundance: -; v_gene: TRBV29-1; j_gene: TRBJ1-1; CDR3nt: TGCAGCGCGAAACAGGGGGACACTGAAGCTTTCTTT; CDR3aa: CSAKQGDTEAFF
d_gene: TRBD1; abundance: once; v_gene: TRBV2; j_gene: TRBJ2-7; CDR3nt: TGTGCCAGCAGTGAAGGACGGGGACAGCCATACGAGCAGTACTTC; CDR3aa: CASSEGRGQPYEQYF
d_gene: -; abundance: few; v_gene: TRBV18; j_gene: TRBJ2-1; CDR3nt: TGTGCCAGCTCACCACCGCCAGGGCTTTTGGAGAATGAGCAGTTCTTC; CDR3aa: CASSPPPGLLENEQFF
d_gene: -; abundance: few; v_gene: TRBV15; j_gene: TRBJ2-5; CDR3nt: TGTGCCACCCCGGGCCCCTCGGAGGAGACCCAGTACTTC; CDR3aa: CATPGPSEETQYF
d_gene: -; abundance: many; v_gene: TRBV7-2; j_gene: TRBJ1-1; CDR3nt: TGTGCCAGCAGCCCACCCCGAGGGGGTGACCCCACTGAAGCTTTCTTT; CDR3aa: CASSPPRGGDPTEAFF
d_gene: -; abundance: -; v_gene: TRBV20-1; j_gene: TRBJ2-2; CDR3nt: TGCAGTGCTAGAGGGGCCGGGCAGGACACCGGGGAGCTGTTTTTT; CDR3aa: CSARGAGQDTGELFF
d_gene: TRBD2; abundance: -; v_gene: TRBV19; j_gene: TRBJ2-1; CDR3nt: TGTGCCAGTAGTGTTACTAGCGGGGGGTACAATGAGCAGTTCTTC; CDR3aa: CASSVTSGGYNEQFF
d_gene: TRBD2; abundance: -; v_gene: TRBV6-5; j_gene: TRBJ2-7; CDR3nt: TGTGCCAGCAGTTGGGGGGGAGACTACGAGCAGTACTTC; CDR3aa: CASSWGGDYEQYF
d_gene: -; abundance: -; v_gene: TRBV11-2; j_gene: TRBJ1-6; CDR3nt: TGTGCCAGCAGCTTAAGTGGGTGGGGACCCCTCCACTTT; CDR3aa: CASSLSGWGPLHF
d_gene: -; abundance: -; v_gene: TRBV9; j_gene: TRBJ2-1; CDR3nt: TGTGCCAGCAGCGTAGCCCAGAGGGGTGAGCAGTTCTTC; CDR3aa: CASSVAQRGEQFF
d_gene: -; abundance: many; v_gene: TRBV15; j_gene: TRBJ1-3; CDR3nt: TGTGCCACCAGCAGAGGCGGTGGGGGGGACACCATATATTTT; CDR3aa: CATSRGGGGDTIYF
d_gene: TRBD1; abundance: many; v_gene: TRBV3-1; j_gene: TRBJ1-5; CDR3nt: TGTGCCAGCAGCCTCGGGACAGTCAATCAGCCCCAGCATTTT; CDR3aa: CASSLGTVNQPQHF
d_gene: TRBD1; abundance: few; v_gene: TRBV5-6; j_gene: TRBJ2-1; CDR3nt: TGTGCCAGCAGCCGGACAGGGAACTATTACAATGAGCAGTTCTTC; CDR3aa: CASSRTGNYYNEQFF
d_gene: -; abundance: few; v_gene: TRBV6-1; j_gene: TRBJ1-5; CDR3nt: TGTGCCAGCAGCACCCAGCGGGGCCAGCCCCAGCATTTT; CDR3aa: CASSTQRGQPQHF
d_gene: -; abundance: many; v_gene: TRBV3-1; j_gene: TRBJ2-7; CDR3nt: TGTGCCAGCAGCCAAGGGGTAGGGGTTGAGCAGTACTTC; CDR3aa: CASSQGVGVEQYF
d_gene: TRBD1; abundance: many; v_gene: TRBV11-1; j_gene: TRBJ2-3; CDR3nt: TGTGCCAGCAGCTTCGGACAGGCTGACAGATACGCTCGGCAGTATTTT; CDR3aa: CASSFGQADRYARQYF
d_gene: -; abundance: many; v_gene: TRBV5-1; j_gene: TRBJ1-1; CDR3nt: TGCGCCAGCAGCCCGGAGGGGGAAGGGGAAGCTTTCTTT; CDR3aa: CASSPEGEGEAFF
d_gene: -; abundance: many; v_gene: TRBV5-1; j_gene: TRBJ1-1; CDR3nt: TGCGCCAGCAGCTTGAGGTCCTCGAACACTGAAGCTTTCTTT; CDR3aa: CASSLRSSNTEAFF
d_gene: -; abundance: once; v_gene: TRBV19; j_gene: TRBJ2-7; CDR3nt: TGTGCCAGTAGTATAGGACTCGGATCGATTCAGCAGTACTTC; CDR3aa: CASSIGLGSIQQYF
d_gene: -; abundance: -; v_gene: TRBV19; j_gene: TRBJ2-4; CDR3nt: TGTGCCAGTAGGGTCGGGGACTGGAGAGGAAACATTCAGTACTTC; CDR3aa: CASRVGDWRGNIQYF
d_gene: -; abundance: -; v_gene: TRBV7-2; j_gene: TRBJ1-1; CDR3nt: TGTGTCAGCAGCTTAGTGGGGACAACCATGAACACTGAAGCTTTCTTT; CDR3aa: CVSSLVGTTMNTEAFF
d_gene: TRBD2; abundance: many; v_gene: TRBV7-8; j_gene: TRBJ2-2; CDR3nt: TGTGCCAGCAGCCCCATTAGTCGGGGGGGGACCGGGGAGCTGTTTTTT; CDR3aa: CASSPISRGGTGELFF